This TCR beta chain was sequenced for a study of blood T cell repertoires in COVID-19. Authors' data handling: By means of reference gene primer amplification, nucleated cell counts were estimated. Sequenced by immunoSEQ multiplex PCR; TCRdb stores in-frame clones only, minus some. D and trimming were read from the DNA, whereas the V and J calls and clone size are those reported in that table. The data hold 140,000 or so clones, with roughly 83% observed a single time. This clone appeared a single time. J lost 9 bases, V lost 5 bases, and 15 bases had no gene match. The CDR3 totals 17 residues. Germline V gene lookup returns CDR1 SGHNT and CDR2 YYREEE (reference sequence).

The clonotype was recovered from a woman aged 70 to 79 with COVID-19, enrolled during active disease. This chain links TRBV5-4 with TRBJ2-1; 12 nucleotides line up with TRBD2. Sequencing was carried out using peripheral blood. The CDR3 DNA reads TGTGCCAGCAGTTTACTTCAAAGGACTAGCGGGGTTAGTGAGCAGTTCTTC. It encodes CASSLLQRTSGVSEQFF. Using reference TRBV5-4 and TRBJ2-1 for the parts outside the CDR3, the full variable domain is ETGVTQSPTHLIKTRGQQVTLRCSSQSGHNTVSWYQQALGQGPQFIFQYYREEENGRGNFPPRFSGLQFPNYSSELNVNALELDDSALYLCASSLLQRTSGVSEQFFGPGTRLTVL.